The 18 T cell receptor beta chains listed next were all sequenced from one sample in a study of metastatic and nonmetastatic thyroid tumors (dated by TCRdb to between 2020 and 2021). Library construction relied on PCR. This sample was sequenced with an Illumina HiSeq 4000. The public reads were reanalyzed by TCRdb: fastp trimming at Q25, MiXCR alignment, in-frame beta chains only. The sample table holds 30,000 to 50,000 clones, of which 13% were seen once. The ten largest clones take up more than 8% of the sample. Before undergoing thyroid surgery, none of the patients had been given any kind of treatment. The sample taken for sequencing was blood. The receptors originated from a female donor with papillary thyroid cancer or a benign thyroid nodule (not recorded which). Some clones in this sample may be carry-over from other donors' samples.

V is TRBV20-1 and J is TRBJ2-2; 10 bases are shared with TRBD2. In germline, CDR1 is DFQATT, CDR2 SNEGSKA (reference sequence). There are 15 residues in the CDR3. Trimming removed 5 bases from V and 7 bases from J; junction bases left unmatched: 10. The DNA for the CDR3 is TGCAGTGCTCAAAAAGCGGGAGGGCCCGACGGGGAGCTGTTTTTT. Translating gives CSAQKAGGPDGELFF.

This clone has at least ten counts. The gene calls are TRBV30 and TRBJ2-3; 8 positions agree with TRBD2. The trim removed 6 bases at V and 2 bases at J, leaving 10 bases unmatched. Germline V gene lookup returns CDR1 GTSNPN and CDR2 SVGIG (reference sequence). The CDR3 totals 15 residues. The CDR3 here is CACNSGEVLTDTQYF. In DNA, the CDR3 is TGTGCCTGTAATAGCGGGGAGGTGCTCACAGATACGCAGTATTTT.

This clone was seen repeatedly, ten times or more. The chain is built from TRBV28 and TRBJ2-5, with D perhaps TRBD1 (5 bases). V shed 4 bases and J shed 2 bases, with 8 bases lying between them. Germline assignment: CDR1 MDHEN and CDR2 SYDVKM. This CDR3 has 13 residues. The CDR3 DNA follows: TGTGCCAGCAGTTCTCCAGGGCAAGAGACCCAGTACTTC. Translation gives CASSSPGQETQYF.

This clone was detected only a few times. The CDR3, as DNA: TGTGCCAGTCTTACAGGGAACACCGGGTATCTGTTTTTT. As protein: CASLTGNTGYLFF. This chain connects TRBV19 to TRBJ2-2; TRBD1 is a possible D gene (6 bases). Germline V gene lookup returns CDR1 LNHDA and CDR2 SQIVND (reference sequence). The CDR3 has 13 amino acids. V lost 8 bases and J 14 bases, leaving 21 bases between the germline ends.

In its sample, this clone was seen a few times. This chain joins TRBV6-1 and TRBJ2-7, with 11 bases lining up with TRBD1. This CDR3 comprises 14 residues. V gave up 5 bases and J gave up 6 bases; unmatched junction bases: 6. The germline gives CDR1 MNHNS, CDR2 SASEGT. This chain's CDR3 is CASSPTGTGGEQYF. CDR3 DNA sequence: TGTGCCAGCAGTCCCACCGGGACAGGGGGCGAGCAGTACTTC.

The rearrangement links TRBV12-3 or TRBV12-4 to TRBJ1-5; weak D call: TRBD1 (5 bases). The V end was cut by 3 bases, the J end by 0 bases, with 15 bases between. The CDR3 is 17 amino acids. The CDR3 nucleotides are TGTGCCAGCAGTTTGGGTGCGTGGGGGAGTAGCAATCAGCCCCAGCATTTT. It encodes CASSLGAWGSSNQPQHF.

This clone was recorded a few times. The chain is built from TRBV6-4 and TRBJ2-1; 10 bases align to TRBD1. J gave up 8 bases and V 5 bases, and 3 bases lay outside the gene matches. CDR1 and CDR2 from the germline V gene are MRHNA and SNTAGT. This CDR3 spans 13 amino acids. This CDR3 reads CASSLGQGYEQFF. The CDR3 region has the DNA TGTGCCAGCAGTTTGGGACAGGGGTATGAGCAGTTCTTC.

With respect to this clone: The final CDR3 position lacks the conserved phenylalanine or tryptophan, pointing to a likely read error. The chain has TRBV30 and TRBJ1-2; 10 bases agree with TRBD1. The germline V gene encodes CDR1 GTSNPN and CDR2 SVGIG (reference sequence). The CDR3 is 14 amino acids. V dropped 8 bases and J dropped 4; count of bases not matched to a gene: 10. DNA for the CDR3: TGTGCCGGGGACAGGGGATTTGGAGCCTATGGCTACACCCTC. This gives the protein CAGDRGFGAYGYTL.

In its sample, this clone was seen many times. V usage is TRBV27 and J usage is TRBJ2-7; TRBD2 aligns across 8 bases. The CDR3 totals 14 residues. The germline gives CDR1 MNHEY, CDR2 SMNVEV (reference sequence). Unmatched junction bases numbered 15, after V lost 10 bases and J lost 7 bases. CDR3 nucleotide sequence: TGTGCCACTTCCTCCGGGACTAGACGATGGGAGCAGTACTTC. It codes for CATSSGTRRWEQYF.

In DNA, the CDR3 is TGTGCCATCAGGGCCGGACAGGCAGCGACTAACTATGGCTACACCTTC. Amino acid sequence: CAIRAGQAATNYGYTF. V is TRBV10-3 and J is TRBJ1-2; 7 nucleotides align to TRBD1. Germline loops: CDR1 ENHRY, CDR2 SYGVKD. After removal of 6 bases from V and 0 bases from J, the junction contained 10 bases not matched to a gene. The CDR3 spans 16 residues.

In this sample, this clone turned up many times. The chain couples TRBV6-5 to TRBJ1-1, with D maybe TRBD1 (5 bases). V gave up 4 bases and J gave up 1 base, with 13 bases separating them. This CDR3 is 15 amino acids long. Per germline, CDR1 MNHEY and CDR2 SVGAGI. Here the CDR3 DNA reads TGTGCCAGCAGTTCCGGGGCTCGCTGGAACACTGAAGCTTTCTTT. Its protein is CASSSGARWNTEAFF.

In this sample, this clone turned up many times. The gene calls are TRBV7-3 and TRBJ1-6; D is undetermined. Trimming shortened V by 0 bases and J by 7 bases, and 7 bases separated the two germline ends. The length of the CDR3 is 14 residues. From germline, CDR1 is SGHTA and CDR2 FQGTGA. CDR3: CASSLTGANSPLHF. CDR3 nucleotides: TGTGCCAGCAGCTTAACGGGCGCCAATTCACCCCTCCACTTT.

V is TRBV5-1 and J is TRBJ2-1, with TRBD2 identical over 7 bases. Germline V gives CDR1 SGHRS, CDR2 YFSETQ. There are 17 residues in the CDR3. V was pared by 6 bases and J by 7 bases, with 19 bases of the junction left unmatched. CDR3 coding DNA: TGCGCCAGCATCTTTCCGCCTTTGGCTCGGGAGGTGAATGAGCAGTTCTTC. Its protein product is CASIFPPLAREVNEQFF. Supplemented by reference TRBV5-1 and TRBJ2-1, the full variable domain reads KAGVTQTPRYLIKTRGQQVTLSCSPISGHRSVSWYQQTPGQGLQFLFEYFSETQRNKGNFPGRFSGRQFSNSRSEMNVSTLELGDSALYLCASIFPPLAREVNEQFFGPGTRLTVL.

With respect to this clone: A read error may produce the germline difference seen at one junction end. The chain is built from TRBV7-2 and TRBJ2-2; D unclear. Germline CDR1 and CDR2: SGHTA and FQGNSA. This CDR3 is built from 12 residues. CDR3 in amino acids: CAGSLASSELFF. The CDR3 DNA reads as TGTGCCGGCAGCTTAGCATCTTCGGAGCTGTTTTTT.

This clone was detected ten times or more. The chain links TRBV7-8 to TRBJ1-5; D is uncertain. Trimming stripped 5 bases from V and 4 bases from J, with 27 bases between. This CDR3 comprises 19 residues. Germline V gives CDR1 SGHVS, CDR2 FQNEAQ. The DNA for the CDR3 is TGTGCCAGCAGCCCGCTTTGGGCAGGTGAGAGTTATGGGAATCAGCCCCAGCATTTT. Its translation: CASSPLWAGESYGNQPQHF.

This clone was observed at least ten times. CDR3: CSARVSGWYEQYF. The CDR3 bases are TGCAGTGCTAGAGTATCAGGGTGGTACGAGCAGTACTTC. The chain joins TRBV20-1 to TRBJ2-7; TRBD1 is a possible D gene (5 bases). Germline-derived CDR1 and CDR2 are DFQATT and SNEGSKA (reference sequence). The CDR3 consists of 13 residues. The V gene lost 1 base and the J gene lost 4 bases, with 11 bases spanning the gap.

This clone was counted ten times or more. This chain links TRBV15 with TRBJ1-2, with a weak D call TRBD1 (6 bases). The CDR3 runs 12 residues. Germline V CDR1 and CDR2: LNHNV, YYDKDF (reference sequence). V was cut by 3 bases and J by 8 bases, with 10 bases left in between. CDR3 nucleotides: TGTGCCACCAGCAGGGACAGCGTCGGCTACACCTTC. As protein: CATSRDSVGYTF.

This clone came up many times. The chain employs TRBV19 and TRBJ1-1; D unresolved. This CDR3 is 12 amino acids long. The V end was cut by 1 base, the J end by 8 bases, with 8 bases between. Germline V gives CDR1 LNHDA, CDR2 SQIVND (reference sequence). The CDR3 nucleotides are TGTGCCAGTAGTATAGGGGTCCTGGAAGCTTTCTTT. Its translation is CASSIGVLEAFF.